This TCR beta chain is drawn from a study of cytomegalovirus exposure and HLA in healthy donors. Turning to this clone: Its antigen is unidentified.

Amplification used 60 Vbeta primers and 13 Jbeta primers. Here immunoSEQ multiplex PCR was the method, and the copy in TCRdb shows in-frame clones only, minus some. The sample carries about 90,000 clones, roughly 70% recorded once. CDR1 is MNHEY and CDR2 is SVGAGI in the germline V gene. V lost 4 bases, J lost 5 bases, and 7 bases stayed unmatched. The CDR3 has 14 residues. General study points: On later analysis, the bulk of CMV-associated TCR beta chains appeared to be HLA-restricted.

This clonotype was obtained from a woman younger than 35 in good health and CMV-seropositive. Sequenced input: PBMCs. The chain is built from TRBV6-5 and TRBJ2-7, with TRBD1 matching 8 bases. CDR3 bases: TGTGCCAGCAGTTCTCGGACAGGGCGCAACGAGCAGTACTTC. Translating it yields CASSSRTGRNEQYF.